Listed below are T cell receptor beta chains from one sample, sequenced in a study of cytomegalovirus exposure and HLA in healthy donors. Libraries were prepared by immunoSEQ multiplex PCR; TCRdb keeps only in-frame clonotypes and omits some of them. The sample yields around 200,000 clones, around 75% seen once. The sequenced sample consisted of PBMCs. Source of these receptors: a male donor in good health and CMV-seronegative. CDR3s include the opening cysteine and the closing phenylalanine or tryptophan. Each record gives: CDR3 DNA, CDR3 protein, V gene, D gene, clone size, J gene. A D gene is named only where the DNA matches it firmly. Size is stated for part of the rows, as once, few or many counts, or as a class when the clone is expanded.

cdr3_nt: TGTGCCTGGAGTGTGTCGGTTAACTATGGCTACACCTTC
cdr3_aa: CAWSVSVNYGYTF
v_call: TRBV30
d_call: NA
clone_size: NA
j_call: TRBJ1-2

cdr3_nt: TGTGCCAGCAGTTCTCCCAACGGGAGGATCTACGAGCAGTACTTC
cdr3_aa: CASSSPNGRIYEQYF
v_call: TRBV28
d_call: TRBD2
clone_size: NA
j_call: TRBJ2-7

cdr3_nt: TGTGCCAGCAGTGGGCAGGGGGGTAATTCACCCCTCCACTTT
cdr3_aa: CASSGQGGNSPLHF
v_call: TRBV6-1
d_call: TRBD1
clone_size: NA
j_call: TRBJ1-6

cdr3_nt: TGTGCCTGGAGTCAGGGGACAGGGTCCCTTGGGGAGCCCCAGCATTTT
cdr3_aa: CAWSQGTGSLGEPQHF
v_call: TRBV30
d_call: TRBD1
clone_size: NA
j_call: TRBJ1-5

cdr3_nt: TGTGCCAGCAGACGCACAGGGATCTATGGCTACACCTTC
cdr3_aa: CASRRTGIYGYTF
v_call: TRBV6-5
d_call: NA
clone_size: NA
j_call: TRBJ1-2

cdr3_nt: TGTGCCAGCAGCCAAGTAAATGTCCCGACGGGTGGCTACACCTTC
cdr3_aa: CASSQVNVPTGGYTF
v_call: TRBV14
d_call: NA
clone_size: NA
j_call: TRBJ1-2

cdr3_nt: TGTGCCAGCAGTCCCCGGGGGGGGATCCACGAGCAGTACTTC
cdr3_aa: CASSPRGGIHEQYF
v_call: TRBV6-4
d_call: TRBD2
clone_size: once
j_call: TRBJ2-7

cdr3_nt: TGTGCCACCAGCAGAGATAGAGGACTCAATCAGCCCCAGCATTTT
cdr3_aa: CATSRDRGLNQPQHF
v_call: TRBV15
d_call: NA
clone_size: NA
j_call: TRBJ1-5

cdr3_nt: TGTGCCAGCAGCTGGTCGAGCTCCTATAATTCACCCCTCCACTTT
cdr3_aa: CASSWSSSYNSPLHF
v_call: TRBV27
d_call: NA
clone_size: NA
j_call: TRBJ1-6

cdr3_nt: TGTGCCAGCAGTGAAATAACAGGAGTAGGGACTGAAGCTTTCTTT
cdr3_aa: CASSEITGVGTEAFF
v_call: TRBV6-1
d_call: NA
clone_size: NA
j_call: TRBJ1-1

cdr3_nt: TGTGCCAGCAGTGCACAGGTTAGCAATCAGCCCCAGCATTTT
cdr3_aa: CASSAQVSNQPQHF
v_call: TRBV6-5
d_call: NA
clone_size: NA
j_call: TRBJ1-5

cdr3_nt: TGTGCCAGCAGTTCACCGACGGGAGGGAGGAATGAGCAGTTCTTC
cdr3_aa: CASSSPTGGRNEQFF
v_call: TRBV28
d_call: TRBD2
clone_size: NA
j_call: TRBJ2-1

cdr3_nt: TGTGCCAGCAGCCCACGACAGGGGAACTATGGCTACACCTTC
cdr3_aa: CASSPRQGNYGYTF
v_call: TRBV9
d_call: TRBD1
clone_size: NA
j_call: TRBJ1-2

cdr3_nt: TGTGCCAGCAGGAATCTAGCGGGATTCTACGAGCAGTACTTC
cdr3_aa: CASRNLAGFYEQYF
v_call: TRBV28
d_call: TRBD2
clone_size: NA
j_call: TRBJ2-7

cdr3_nt: TGTGCCAGCAGTTTTCAACCCCTTAGCGGATACTCCTACAATGAGCAGTTCTTC
cdr3_aa: CASSFQPLSGYSYNEQFF
v_call: TRBV28
d_call: NA
clone_size: NA
j_call: TRBJ2-1

cdr3_nt: TGTGCCAGCAGCCAAGAGGCCTTAAAGCAGCCCCAGCATTTT
cdr3_aa: CASSQEALKQPQHF
v_call: TRBV4-2
d_call: NA
clone_size: NA
j_call: TRBJ1-5

cdr3_nt: TGTGCCAGTAGTATTTGGACTAGTGGCGGCGAGCAGTTCTTC
cdr3_aa: CASSIWTSGGEQFF
v_call: TRBV19
d_call: TRBD2
clone_size: NA
j_call: TRBJ2-1

cdr3_nt: TGTGCCAGCAGTTACGCAGGACAGGGAAGGAATAATGGCTACACCTTC
cdr3_aa: CASSYAGQGRNNGYTF
v_call: TRBV6-5
d_call: TRBD1
clone_size: NA
j_call: TRBJ1-2

cdr3_nt: TGTGCCAGCTGGGGACTAGCGGGGACGGGATACAATGAGCAGTTCTTC
cdr3_aa: CASWGLAGTGYNEQFF
v_call: TRBV27
d_call: TRBD2
clone_size: NA
j_call: TRBJ2-1

cdr3_nt: TGTGCCAGCAGCCCCTCGGGACTAGTACCCCTCCAGTTCTTC
cdr3_aa: CASSPSGLVPLQFF
v_call: TRBV9
d_call: TRBD2
clone_size: NA
j_call: TRBJ2-1

cdr3_nt: TGTGCCAGCAGCGTAGGGGACAGCTATGGCTACACCTTC
cdr3_aa: CASSVGDSYGYTF
v_call: TRBV9
d_call: TRBD1
clone_size: NA
j_call: TRBJ1-2